This TCR beta chain emerged from a study of Ad26.COV2.S vaccination and SARS-CoV-2 variants. This sample's treatment: around 19 received Ad26.COV2.S at low or high dose, single or two shots; 5 received placebo; per-sample allocation not given. Sample collection was performed on day 63 after the first vaccine or placebo injection. This clone was recorded once. Trimming shortened V by 2 bases and J by 0 bases, and 10 bases separated the two germline ends. Germline CDR1 MNHNY, CDR2 SVGAGI (reference sequence). The length of the CDR3 is 15 residues. Generated by immunoSEQ multiplex PCR, the TCRdb table keeps only in-frame clones and is missing some. The sample has about 680,000 clones; more than 80% are singletons.

This receptor was obtained from a person aged 18-65 years who received the Ad26.COV2.S COVID-19 vaccine or a placebo. The sample was peripheral blood, taken in a trial of Ad26.COV2.S vaccine versus placebo. The chain uses TRBV6-6 and TRBJ1-2; D ambiguous. The CDR3 loop reads CASSYDWAANYGYTF. CDR3 nucleotide sequence: TGTGCCAGCAGTTACGATTGGGCAGCTAACTATGGCTACACCTTC.